This TCR beta chain was recovered during a study of blood T cell repertoires in COVID-19. The overall study: Both acute and convalescent COVID-19 samples were obtained from the United States, Italy and Spain.

This CDR3 comprises 16 residues. Trimming stripped 0 bases from V and 5 bases from J, with 16 bases between. Germline CDR1 is SGHVS and CDR2 is FQNEAQ. In the authors' methods: Cell counts per sample came from amplifying reference gene primers. TCRdb's copy holds only in-frame clones and misses some; the assay was immunoSEQ multiplex PCR. The D gene and trimming were derived from the DNA, and the V and J assignments and clone size from that table. The table shows approximately 82,000 clones, with around 83% occurring only once. This chain uses TRBV7-8 with TRBJ1-1, with D hard to call. The sequencing input was peripheral blood. The receptor was derived from a woman aged 60 to 75 with acute or convalescent COVID-19. The DNA for the CDR3 is TGTGCCAGCAGCTTAGCCTCCCGCTCCGGAGGGACTGAAGCTTTCTTT. It is translated as CASSLASRSGGTEAFF.